This T cell receptor beta chain was sequenced during a study of blood T cell repertoires in COVID-19. Looking at the study overall: PBMCs, B-cell-depleted T cells, or T cells were the source of the cDNA or gDNA that made up the material.

The data were produced by immunoSEQ multiplex PCR, yet TCRdb's version contains in-frame clones alone and is incomplete. The sample has around 150,000 clones, about 81% seen once. The TCR was taken from a man aged 50-59 years who had recovered from COVID-19. The sequencing input was PBMCs or T cells enriched from blood (not recorded which).

The DNA for the CDR3 is TGTGCCAGCAGTGACTCACATGGGCTTGCCTATGGCTACACCTTC. Amino acids: CASSDSHGLAYGYTF. The rearrangement joins TRBV25-1 to TRBJ1-2, with no clear D. CDR1 MGHDK and CDR2 SYGVNS come from the germline V gene. The length of the CDR3 is 15 residues. Trimming left V 3 bases short and J 4 bases short, with 15 bases between.